This TCR beta chain originates from a study of blood T cell repertoires in COVID-19. Clones were sequenced by immunoSEQ multiplex PCR, and TCRdb holds only the in-frame ones, with some missing. The sample carries hundreds of thousands of clones, more than 75% recorded once. The sample consisted of peripheral blood. The receptor was derived from a woman aged 30 to 39 who had recovered from COVID-19.

CDR3 in DNA: TGTGCCAGCAGCCCCCAGGCGGCGGGAAGGGGTTGGAATGAGCAGTTCTTC. Its translation is CASSPQAAGRGWNEQFF. J is TRBJ2-1 and V is TRBV9; D is possibly TRBD2 (6 bases). There are 17 residues in the CDR3. The germline V and J ends were trimmed by 4 bases and 7 bases, with 24 bases remaining between them. The germline V gene has CDR1 SGDLS and CDR2 YYNGEE.